This passage covers 23 T cell receptor beta chains from one sample sequenced in a study of T cells in Graves' hyperthyroidism and ophthalmopathy. Amplified regions were TCR beta CDR3 sequences from RNA transcripts. The primer set for the first-round RT-PCR of the TCR CDR3 was HTBI. TCRdb called the multiplex PCR reads again in MiXCR, with one record for every CDR3 protein. Found here are hundreds of thousands of distinct CDR3 sequences, about 17% of them singletons; the top ten hold 3.8%. Sequencing used blood. The receptors originated from a woman aged 30 to 39 with Graves' hyperthyroidism.

A remark on this clonotype: This clone may be a read error of a much larger clone one base away. The rearrangement uses TRBV5-5 and TRBJ2-5; D remains unclear. CDR1 and CDR2 from the germline V gene are SGHKS and YYEKEE (reference sequence). Trimming removed 8 bases from V and 3 bases from J, with 8 bases in between. The CDR3 runs 11 residues. This CDR3 reads CASWWEETQYF. The DNA for the CDR3 is TGTGCCAGTTGGTGGGAAGAGACCCAGTACTTC. The full variable domain, completed using reference TRBV5-5 and TRBJ2-5, is DAGVTQSPTHLIKTRGQQVTLRCSPISGHKSVSWYQQVLGQGPQFIFQYYEKEERGRGNFPDRFSARQFPNYSSELNVNALLLGDSALYLCASWWEETQYFGPGTRLLVL.

This clonotype was observed a few times. The CDR3 bases are TGTGCCAGCAAGTCGCCAGGAACCTACGAGCAGTACTTC. Protein sequence: CASKSPGTYEQYF. The chain couples TRBV6-1 to TRBJ2-7; no definite D call. Trimming cost V 7 bases and J 2 bases, with 12 bases left between them. This CDR3 has 13 residues. The V gene's germline CDR1 is MNHNS and CDR2 SASEGT.

This clonotype was picked up many times. V usage is TRBV20-1 and J usage is TRBJ2-1; 8 bases are a match to TRBD2. Germline CDR1 and CDR2: DFQATT and SNEGSKA (reference sequence). The trim removed 4 bases at V and 9 bases at J, leaving 8 bases unmatched. The CDR3 consists of 13 residues. DNA of the CDR3: TGCAGTGCTACCAGCGGGAGACGGGGTGAGCAGTTCTTC. Its translation is CSATSGRRGEQFF.

This rearrangement joins TRBV9 to TRBJ2-3, with D tentatively TRBD2 (6 bases). Between the trimmed V and J ends, which lost 0 bases and 3 bases, there was a span of 11 bases. Germline V gene sequence: CDR1 SGDLS, CDR2 YYNGEE. This CDR3 is built from 15 residues. DNA of the CDR3: TGTGCCAGCAGCGTAGTCGGGAGAGAGACAGATACGCAGTATTTT. Translating gives CASSVVGRETDTQYF.

This clonotype was recorded many times. The chain combines TRBV13 with TRBJ1-1; D possibly corresponds to TRBD1 (5 bases). The CDR3 consists of 16 residues. Germline CDR1 reads PRHDT; CDR2 reads FYEKMQ (reference sequence). Between the trimmed V and J ends, which lost 5 bases and 0 bases, there was a span of 16 bases. The CDR3 protein is CASSLAGSSMNTEAFF. The CDR3, as DNA: TGTGCCAGCAGCCTCGCAGGGTCGTCCATGAACACTGAAGCTTTCTTT.

This clonotype has more than one count but fewer than ten. V gene TRBV18 combines with J gene TRBJ1-3, with a possible D match to TRBD1 (6 bases). Trimming shortened V by 5 bases and J by 0 bases, and 11 bases separated the two germline ends. Germline-derived CDR1 and CDR2 are KGHSH and LQKENI. This CDR3 spans 15 amino acids. In DNA, the CDR3 is TGTGCCAGCTCAGCCGGACAGCTCTCTGGAAACACCATATATTTT. Translating gives CASSAGQLSGNTIYF.

There are a few counts of this clonotype. The genes are TRBV20-1 and TRBJ2-3; 8 bases agree with TRBD2. Germline CDR1 is DFQATT and CDR2 is SNEGSKA (reference sequence). The CDR3 sequence is 14 residues long. J was trimmed by 3 bases and V by 6 bases; bases with no gene match: 8. CDR3 sequence (DNA): TGCAGTGCGAGAAGCGGGAGTGGGACAGATACGCAGTATTTT. Protein product: CSARSGSGTDTQYF.

In this sample, this clonotype turned up a few times. The chain joins TRBV28 to TRBJ1-1; D unclear. Germline values: CDR1 MDHEN, CDR2 SYDVKM. The length of the CDR3 is 11 residues. Trimming removed 9 bases at V and 5 bases at J, with 10 bases between. CDR3 in amino acids: CASWYLTEAFF. CDR3 coding DNA: TGTGCCAGTTGGTACTTGACTGAAGCTTTCTTT.

This clonotype was detected a few times. The chain uses TRBV19 and TRBJ2-1; 12 nucleotides match TRBD2. Germline trimming cut 10 bases from V and 0 bases from J; bases unmatched to any gene: 4. CDR3 length: 15 residues. Germline CDR1 reads LNHDA; CDR2 reads SQIVND (reference sequence). CDR3 in DNA: TGTGCCACTCGGACTAGCGGGAACTCCTACAATGAGCAGTTCTTC. It yields the protein CATRTSGNSYNEQFF.

This clonotype has more than one count but fewer than ten. The rearrangement links TRBV19 to TRBJ2-7; D might be TRBD1 (5 bases). CDR3 length equals 15 residues. The V gene lost 5 bases and the J gene lost 3 bases, with 17 bases spanning the gap. Germline values: CDR1 LNHDA, CDR2 SQIVND (reference sequence). CDR3 bases: TGTGCCAGTAGTGTGACAGACTCCAACAACTACGAGCAGTACTTC. Amino acids: CASSVTDSNNYEQYF.

This clonotype was seen many times. The rearrangement links TRBV7-9 to TRBJ1-2; 9 nucleotides agree with TRBD1. With 1 base clipped from V and 3 bases from J, the junction kept 6 bases outside the gene matches. Germline V gene data show CDR1 as SEHNR and CDR2 as FQNEAQ (reference sequence). The CDR3 consists of 16 residues. CDR3 in DNA: TGTGCCAGCAGCTTAGTATGGGACAGGGCGGACTATGGCTACACCTTC. Amino acids: CASSLVWDRADYGYTF.

This clonotype was picked up many times. The V call is TRBV2, the J call TRBJ2-7, with D hard to call. CDR3 size: 14 residues. Trimming took 4 bases from V and 2 from J, leaving 12 bases between them. Germline lookup yields CDR1 SNHLY and CDR2 FYNNEI. CDR3 in amino acids: CASSAELAAYEQYF. In nucleotides, the CDR3 is TGTGCCAGCAGTGCGGAGTTGGCGGCCTACGAGCAGTACTTC.

Comment on this clonotype: Given a much more abundant clone one base away, this may be a read error. This sequence joins TRBV5-1 and TRBJ2-2; 7 nucleotides match TRBD1. The germline V gene has CDR1 SGHRS and CDR2 YFSETQ. The CDR3 contains 14 residues. The CDR3 spells CASSLTGDPGELLF. The CDR3 DNA reads TGCGCCAGCAGCTTGACAGGGGATCCCGGGGAGCTGCTTTTT.

This clonotype has a count of ten or more. As DNA, the CDR3 is TGTGCCAGCACCCGAGACAGGGGAGGAACCCAGTACTTC. Amino acid sequence: CASTRDRGGTQYF. This rearrangement joins TRBV11-3 to TRBJ2-5; TRBD1 agrees at 8 bases. V shed 7 bases and J 8 bases; nucleotides not matched to a gene: 9. Looked up from germline, CDR1 is SGHNT and CDR2 is YENEEA. The CDR3 loop spans 13 amino acids. The whole variable domain, remainder taken from reference TRBV11-3 and TRBJ2-5, is EAGVVQSPRYKIIEKKQPVAFWCNPISGHNTLYWYLQNLGQGPELLIRYENEEAVDDSQLPKDRFSAERLKGVDSTLKIQPAELGDSAVYLCASTRDRGGTQYFGPGTRLLVL.

This clonotype was found a few times. The chain carries TRBV4-3 and TRBJ2-1, with 11 bases matching TRBD2. The V gene end was trimmed by 4 bases and the J gene end by 7 bases; junction bases not matched to a gene: 15. CDR3 length: 18 residues. CDR1 and CDR2 from the germline V gene are LGHNA and YSLEER. CDR3 protein: CASSPISGRADVYNEQFF. The CDR3 nucleotides read TGCGCCAGCAGCCCCATTAGCGGGAGGGCCGATGTTTATAATGAGCAGTTCTTC.

Ten or more counts support this clonotype. The chain joins TRBV5-1 to TRBJ1-2; 8 bases match TRBD1. The CDR3 covers 15 residues. The germline gives CDR1 SGHRS, CDR2 YFSETQ. The J segment lost 5 bases and the V segment lost 6 bases, leaving 12 bases of the junction unmatched. The CDR3 is CASTNSGQEAYGYTF. The CDR3 DNA reads as TGCGCCAGCACAAACTCGGGACAGGAAGCATATGGCTACACCTTC.

Only a few counts were recorded for this clonotype. The chain joins TRBV6-4 to TRBJ2-2; 8 bases fit TRBD1. This CDR3 region has 15 residues. The ends lost 4 bases at V and 5 bases at J; junction bases unmatched: 6. Germline lookup yields CDR1 MRHNA and CDR2 SNTAGT. CDR3 protein: CASSAGRGRTGELFF. CDR3 in DNA: TGTGCCAGCAGTGCGGGCAGGGGGCGGACCGGGGAGCTGTTTTTT.

Concerning this clonotype itself: Just one base apart from a much larger clone, this may be a read error. The J gene is TRBJ2-3, the V gene TRBV4-1; 9 nucleotides match TRBD2. The CDR3 is made up of 17 amino acids. The V gene's germline CDR1 is MGHRA and CDR2 YSYEKL. V was pared by 1 base and J by 5 bases, with 10 bases of the junction left unmatched. CDR3 bases: TGCGCCAGCAGCCAAGGCGAGACTAGCGGCGGGAAAGATACGCAGTATTTT. Protein: CASSQGETSGGKDTQYF.

In its sample, this clonotype was seen many times. The J gene is TRBJ2-2, the V gene TRBV20-1; D may be TRBD1 or TRBD2 (6 bases each). The CDR3 is 14 amino acids. CDR1 and CDR2 (germline): DFQATT, SNEGSKA (reference sequence). The V end was cut by 3 bases, the J end by 3 bases, with 11 bases between. The CDR3 is CSARGGGDTGELFF. As DNA, the CDR3 is TGCAGTGCTAGGGGGGGCGGAGACACCGGGGAGCTGTTTTTT.

Comment on this clonotype: A much more abundant neighbour one base away suggests this may be a read error. The CDR3 DNA reads as TGTGCCAGCAGACAGGGAGGGATATACGATCAGTACTTC. Translating it yields CASRQGGIYDQYF. The chain couples TRBV11-2 to TRBJ2-7; TRBD2 is a possible D gene (7 bases). CDR3 size: 13 residues. Germline V CDR1 and CDR2: SGHAT, FQNNGV.

As for this clonotype: This clone may be a read error of a much larger clone one base away. The chain links TRBV3-1 to TRBJ2-7; 15 nucleotides match TRBD2. CDR1 and CDR2 from the germline V gene are LGHDT and YNNKEL (reference sequence). The CDR3 totals 15 residues. V was pared by 2 bases and J by 7 bases, with 3 bases of the junction left unmatched. The DNA of the CDR3 is TGTGCCAGCAGCCAAAGGACTAGCGGGAGGGAGGAGCAGTACTTC. Encoded protein: CASSQRTSGREEQYF.

The chain has TRBV18 and TRBJ1-3; no reliable D call. The CDR3 runs to 15 residues. Trimming removed 4 bases from V and 0 bases from J, with 10 bases in between. Germline V gene sequence: CDR1 KGHSH, CDR2 LQKENI. The CDR3 nucleotides read TGTGCCAGCTCACGGGATCAAATCTCTGGAAACACCATATATTTT. It encodes CASSRDQISGNTIYF.

The sample holds many counts of this clonotype. The rearrangement uses TRBV12-3 or TRBV12-4 and TRBJ2-1, with 8 bases lining up with TRBD2. The CDR3 is 16 residues long. After removal of 6 bases from V and 4 bases from J, the junction contained 11 bases not matched to a gene. The CDR3 DNA follows: TGTGCCAGCAGAACATCGAGCGGGAGTTCATACAATGAGCAGTTCTTC. It yields the protein CASRTSSGSSYNEQFF.